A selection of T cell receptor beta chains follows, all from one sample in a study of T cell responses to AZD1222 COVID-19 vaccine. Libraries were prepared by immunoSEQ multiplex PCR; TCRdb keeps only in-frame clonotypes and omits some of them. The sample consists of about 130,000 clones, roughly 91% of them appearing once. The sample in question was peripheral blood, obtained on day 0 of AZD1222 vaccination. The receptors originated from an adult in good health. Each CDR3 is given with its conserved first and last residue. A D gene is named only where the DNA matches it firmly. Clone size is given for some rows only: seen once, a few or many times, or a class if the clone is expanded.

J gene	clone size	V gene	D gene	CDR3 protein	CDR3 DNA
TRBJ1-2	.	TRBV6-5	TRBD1	CASTHGQGDGYTF	TGTGCCAGCACCCATGGACAGGGAGATGGCTACACCTTC
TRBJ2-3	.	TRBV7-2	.	CASEGHRTDTQYF	TGTGCCAGTGAGGGACATCGCACAGATACGCAGTATTTT
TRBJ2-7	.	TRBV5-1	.	CASSSGGLETYEQYF	TGCGCCAGCAGCTCGGGGGGCCTAGAAACCTACGAGCAGTACTTC
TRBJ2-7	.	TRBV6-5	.	CASRIPNGEQYF	TGTGCCAGCAGGATCCCGAACGGGGAGCAGTACTTC
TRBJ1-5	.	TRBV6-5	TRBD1	CASSSRQGGAQPQHF	TGTGCCAGCAGTTCCCGACAGGGAGGAGCTCAGCCCCAGCATTTT
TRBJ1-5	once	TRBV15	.	CATSRASDEGRHF	TGTGCCACCAGCAGAGCCTCTGATGAGGGTCGACATTTT
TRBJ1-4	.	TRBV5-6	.	CASSLELEGEKLFF	TGTGCCAGCAGCTTGGAGCTTGAAGGTGAAAAACTGTTTTTT
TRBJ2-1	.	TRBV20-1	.	CSASERSSYNEQFF	TGCAGTGCTAGTGAGCGGAGCTCCTACAATGAGCAGTTCTTC
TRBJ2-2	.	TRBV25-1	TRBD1	CASSPRTGYTGELFF	TGTGCCAGCAGTCCCCGGACAGGGTACACCGGGGAGCTGTTTTTT
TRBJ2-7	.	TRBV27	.	CASIAGGRRGEQYF	TGTGCCAGCATCGCTGGGGGACGCAGGGGCGAGCAGTACTTC
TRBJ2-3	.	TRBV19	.	CASSINPGSTDTQYF	TGTGCCAGTAGTATAAACCCAGGGAGCACAGATACGCAGTATTTT
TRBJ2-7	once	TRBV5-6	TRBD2	CASSLVRSAGGREQYF	TGTGCCAGCAGCTTGGTCCGTTCGGCGGGAGGGCGCGAGCAGTACTTC
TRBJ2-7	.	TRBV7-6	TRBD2	CASSLGLAGAHEQYF	TGTGCCAGCAGCTTAGGTCTAGCGGGAGCTCACGAGCAGTACTTC
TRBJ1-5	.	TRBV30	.	CALGGPNQPQHF	TGTGCGTTGGGGGGGCCCAATCAGCCCCAGCATTTT
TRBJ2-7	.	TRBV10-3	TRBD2	CASRDSGSPYEQYF	TGTGCCAGCCGAGATAGCGGGTCCCCCTACGAGCAGTACTTC
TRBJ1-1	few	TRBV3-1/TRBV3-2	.	CASSYTLGTEAFF	TGTGCCAGCAGCTACACCCTGGGGACTGAAGCTTTCTTT
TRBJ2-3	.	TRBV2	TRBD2	CASSDSGTSGKRGTDTQYF	TGTGCCAGCAGTGACTCCGGGACTAGCGGGAAACGGGGCACAGATACGCAGTATTTT
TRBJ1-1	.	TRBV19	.	CASSISGWEAFF	TGTGCCAGTAGTATTAGCGGCTGGGAAGCTTTCTTT
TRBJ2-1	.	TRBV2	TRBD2	CASTASGEQFF	TGTGCCAGCACCGCTAGCGGGGAGCAGTTCTTC
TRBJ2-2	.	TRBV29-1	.	CSVEWGTGGELFF	TGCAGCGTTGAATGGGGGACGGGCGGGGAGCTGTTTTTT
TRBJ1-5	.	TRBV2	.	CASSESGGNQPQHF	TGTGCCAGCAGTGAGAGTGGAGGCAATCAGCCCCAGCATTTT
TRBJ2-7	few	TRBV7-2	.	CASSLVSSDARGQYF	TGTGCCAGCAGCCTTGTTAGTTCGGACGCCCGAGGGCAGTACTTC
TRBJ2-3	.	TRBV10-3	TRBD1	CAISESWTGDGDTQYF	TGTGCCATCAGTGAGTCGTGGACAGGGGACGGAGATACGCAGTATTTT
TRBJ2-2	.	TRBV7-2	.	CASSVQRGELFF	TGTGCCAGCAGCGTCCAACGTGGGGAGCTGTTTTTT
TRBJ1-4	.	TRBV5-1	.	CASSETFATNEKLFF	TGCGCCAGCAGCGAGACCTTTGCAACTAATGAAAAACTGTTTTTT
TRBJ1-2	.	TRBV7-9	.	CASSATQGPERYTF	TGTGCCAGCAGCGCCACACAGGGCCCCGAGCGCTACACCTTC
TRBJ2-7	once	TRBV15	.	CATSRDSYEQYF	TGTGCCACCAGCAGAGATTCCTACGAGCAGTACTTC
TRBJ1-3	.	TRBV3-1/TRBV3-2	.	CASSRISGNTIYF	TGTGCCAGCAGCCGCATCTCTGGAAACACCATATATTTT
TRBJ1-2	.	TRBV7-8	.	CASSLAAAPGTLYGYTF	TGTGCCAGCAGCTTAGCCGCCGCACCCGGGACACTGTATGGCTACACCTTC
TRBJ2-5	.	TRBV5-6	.	CASSLGAQETQYF	TGTGCCAGCAGCTTGGGGGCCCAGGAGACCCAGTACTTC
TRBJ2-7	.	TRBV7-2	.	CASSLVVPYEQYF	TGTGCCAGCAGCTTAGTTGTCCCCTACGAGCAGTACTTC
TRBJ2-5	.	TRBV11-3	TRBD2	CASSEAGGKTQYF	TGTGCCAGCAGCGAGGCCGGGGGGAAGACCCAGTACTTC
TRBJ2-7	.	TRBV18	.	CASSSEYDSYEQYF	TGTGCCAGCTCATCAGAGTACGACTCCTACGAGCAGTACTTC
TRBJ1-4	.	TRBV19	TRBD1	CASSRVGTGNEKLFF	TGTGCCAGTAGCAGAGTAGGGACAGGAAATGAAAAACTGTTTTTT
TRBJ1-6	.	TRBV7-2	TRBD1	CASSADRARGSPLHF	TGTGCCAGCAGCGCCGACAGGGCCAGGGGTTCACCCCTCCACTTT
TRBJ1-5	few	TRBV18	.	CASSPMGASNQPQHF	TGTGCCAGCTCACCTATGGGGGCGAGCAATCAGCCCCAGCATTTT
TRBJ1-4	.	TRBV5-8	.	CASSFFGAPTNEKLFF	TGTGCCAGCAGCTTCTTCGGTGCTCCCACTAATGAAAAACTGTTTTTT
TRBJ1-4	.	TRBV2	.	CASSRLPGTPNEKLFF	TGTGCCAGCAGTAGGCTTCCCGGGACACCTAATGAAAAACTGTTTTTT
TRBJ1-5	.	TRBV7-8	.	CASSLRGGSGQPQHF	TGTGCCAGCAGCTTAAGGGGGGGCTCGGGGCAGCCCCAGCATTTT
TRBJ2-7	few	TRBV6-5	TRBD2	CASSQRGASYEQYF	TGTGCCAGCAGCCAGCGGGGGGCCTCCTACGAGCAGTACTTC
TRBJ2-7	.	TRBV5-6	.	CASSLGTYEQYF	TGTGCCAGCAGCTTGGGCACCTACGAGCAGTACTTC
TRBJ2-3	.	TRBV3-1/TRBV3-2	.	CASSRRSPIPSTDTQYF	TGTGCCAGCAGCCGACGGAGCCCGATTCCTAGCACAGATACGCAGTATTTT
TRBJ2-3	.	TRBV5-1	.	CASSLDRPGTDTQYF	TGCGCCAGCAGCTTGGATCGCCCGGGCACAGATACGCAGTATTTT
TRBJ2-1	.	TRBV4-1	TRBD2	CASSPLAGVHNEQFF	TGCGCCAGCAGCCCACTAGCGGGAGTCCACAATGAGCAGTTCTTC
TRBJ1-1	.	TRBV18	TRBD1	CASSPDREGYTEAFF	TGTGCCAGCTCACCCGACAGGGAAGGGTACACTGAAGCTTTCTTT
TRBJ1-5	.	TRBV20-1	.	CSAALDQPQHF	TGCAGTGCTGCCCTGGATCAGCCCCAGCATTTT
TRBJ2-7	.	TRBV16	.	CASSRLSYEQYF	TGTGCCAGCAGCCGGCTCTCCTACGAGCAGTACTTC
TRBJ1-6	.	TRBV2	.	CASSGDIGSPLHF	TGTGCCAGCAGTGGGGACATTGGGTCACCCCTCCACTTT
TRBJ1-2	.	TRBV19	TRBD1	CASVKSTGPYGYTF	TGTGCCAGTGTAAAATCGACAGGGCCTTATGGCTACACCTTC